This TCR beta chain originates from a study of monozygotic twins with inflammatory bowel disease. Using eight separate reactions per sample, the authors generated cDNA. No DNA is given; TCRdb re-called the 5' RACE reads and lists each CDR3 protein once. In all, the sample yields approximately 210,000 distinct CDR3 sequences. No T cells were sorted before total RNA was taken from whole blood. The sequence came from a human donor with ulcerative colitis or Crohn's disease, or a healthy co-twin of an affected twin (not recorded which). The material sequenced was blood.

The CDR3 spells CASSSGLLEQFF. The chain links TRBV4-1 to TRBJ2-1; lacking DNA, the TRBD2 call made by TCRdb goes unchecked. The germline gives CDR1 MGHRA, CDR2 YSYEKL. The CDR3 runs 12 residues.